These 25 T cell receptor beta chains came from one sample sequenced in a study of shared clonotypes between healthy human individuals. Assay used: immunoSEQ multiplex PCR; TCRdb lists only in-frame clones, some missing. This sample carries 110,000 or so clones, about 70% of them seen once, and the ten largest clones take around 23%. Specimen: memory CD8+ T cells sorted from blood. Subset in this sample: CD45RO+ cells pooled with CCR7-negative TemRA cells. The receptors were gathered from a woman in her 30s in good health.

As concerns this clone: Sequence at one end of the junction differs from germline and may be a read error. CDR3 DNA sequence: TGCGCCAGCAGCTTAAGACCCTTC. Its protein is CASSLRPF. This chain joins TRBV5-1 and TRBJ2-7; D uncertain. CDR1 and CDR2 (germline): SGHRS, YFSETQ. This CDR3 has 8 amino acids.

This chain links TRBV5-1 with TRBJ1-3, with D uncertain. V lost 2 bases and J 4 bases, leaving 13 bases between the germline ends. The length of the CDR3 is 15 residues. Germline assignment: CDR1 SGHRS and CDR2 YFSETQ. CDR3 sequence: CASSLRPNLGNTIYF. Here the CDR3 DNA reads TGCGCCAGCAGCTTAAGACCCAATCTCGGAAACACCATATATTTT.

This sequence joins TRBV18 and TRBJ2-5, with a possible D match to TRBD2 (6 bases). The CDR3 is 16 residues long. From germline, CDR1 is KGHSH and CDR2 LQKENI. The V end was cut by 0 bases, the J end by 5 bases, with 16 bases between. Here the CDR3 DNA reads TGTGCCAGCTCACCACCTTCTGCGGGACGTGGGGAGACCCAGTACTTC. It codes for CASSPPSAGRGETQYF.

This clone was observed a handful of times. V is TRBV28 and J is TRBJ2-7, with 14 bases identical to TRBD2. V shed 7 bases and J 7 bases; nucleotides not matched to a gene: 9. Germline lookup yields CDR1 MDHEN and CDR2 SYDVKM. The CDR3 runs to 15 residues. The CDR3 spells CASTAMGLAGDEQYF. Here the CDR3 DNA reads TGTGCCAGCACTGCCATGGGACTAGCGGGAGATGAGCAGTACTTC.

The V and J genes are TRBV19 and TRBJ1-5; D is unclear. Germline V gene lookup returns CDR1 LNHDA and CDR2 SQIVND (reference sequence). The V gene lost 4 bases and the J gene lost 4 bases, with 8 bases spanning the gap. This CDR3 has 13 amino acids. Written as DNA, the CDR3 is TGTGCCAGTAGTAAGAGATGGAATCAGCCCCAGCATTTT. Residues: CASSKRWNQPQHF.

The genes are TRBV27 and TRBJ2-7, with a tentative D call TRBD1 (6 bases). V was clipped by 8 bases and J by 3 bases, with 14 bases between them. This CDR3 has 13 amino acids. Germline V gene data show CDR1 as MNHEY and CDR2 as SMNVEV (reference sequence). The CDR3 region is CASEGTKSYEQYF. The CDR3 DNA sequence: TGTGCCAGCGAAGGGACAAAGAGCTACGAGCAGTACTTC.

The rearrangement links TRBV11-2 to TRBJ2-5; D not resolved. The assigned J gene may be wrong: the sequence end matches TRBJ2-7 better. In germline, CDR1 is SGHAT, CDR2 FQNNGV. This CDR3 is built from 14 residues. CDR3: CASSHVGESYEQYF. The CDR3 nucleotides read TGTGCCAGCAGCCACGTTGGGGAAAGTTACGAGCAGTACTTC.

This rearrangement joins TRBV19 to TRBJ2-1; 9 nucleotides align to TRBD1. Looked up from germline, CDR1 is LNHDA and CDR2 is SQIVND (reference sequence). V lost 3 bases, J lost 4 bases, and 4 bases stayed unmatched. This CDR3 has 15 residues. CDR3 protein: CASSIFGQGYNEQFF. DNA for the CDR3: TGTGCCAGTAGTATCTTTGGACAGGGGTACAATGAGCAGTTCTTC.

The chain employs TRBV5-4 and TRBJ2-5, with 14 positions matching TRBD2. The ends lost 4 bases at V and 2 bases at J; junction bases unmatched: 4. This CDR3 comprises 16 residues. Germline assignment: CDR1 SGHNT and CDR2 YYREEE (reference sequence). The CDR3 nucleotides read TGTGCCAGCAGCCAAGGGACTAGCGGGAGACAAGAGACCCAGTACTTC. Its protein product is CASSQGTSGRQETQYF. The full variable domain, rest sourced from reference TRBV5-4 and TRBJ2-5, is ETGVTQSPTHLIKTRGQQVTLRCSSQSGHNTVSWYQQALGQGPQFIFQYYREEENGRGNFPPRFSGLQFPNYSSELNVNALELDDSALYLCASSQGTSGRQETQYFGPGTRLLVL.

The chain is built from TRBV5-8 and TRBJ2-7, with D possibly matching TRBD2 (6 bases). Germline V gene sequence: CDR1 SGHTS, CDR2 YDEGEE. Trimming removed 4 bases at V and 3 bases at J, with 11 bases between. CDR3 length equals 13 residues. The CDR3, as DNA: TGTGCCAGCAGCGGGAGGAGGGGCTACGAGCAGTACTTC. Translating gives CASSGRRGYEQYF.

Notes on this clone: This sample includes further DNA sequences coding for the same CDR3. The V and J genes are TRBV9 and TRBJ2-7, with 7 positions matching TRBD2. Germline trimming cut 2 bases from V and 1 base from J; bases unmatched to any gene: 3. CDR3 length: 14 amino acids. Germline lookup yields CDR1 SGDLS and CDR2 YYNGEE. DNA for the CDR3: TGTGCCAGCAGCGTCGGCGGGAGTTCCTACGAGCAGTACTTC. Its protein product is CASSVGGSSYEQYF.

The rearrangement joins TRBV28 to TRBJ2-7; 7 bases align to TRBD2. This CDR3 spans 15 amino acids. Germline V gene data show CDR1 as MDHEN and CDR2 as SYDVKM. The V gene end was trimmed by 3 bases and the J gene end by 0 bases; junction bases not matched to a gene: 5. CDR3 DNA sequence: TGTGCCAGCAGTTTTGTACTAGCGAGCTCCTACGAGCAGTACTTC. This codes for CASSFVLASSYEQYF.

This clone has ten or more counts. In the same sample, other DNA sequences code for this CDR3. The J gene is TRBJ2-3, the V gene TRBV6-4; 9 bases align to TRBD2. J lost 3 bases, V lost 4 bases, and 2 bases had no gene match. The CDR3 length is 14 residues. Germline V gene lookup returns CDR1 MRHNA and CDR2 SNTAGT. In DNA, the CDR3 is TGTGCCAGCAGTGTAGCGGGAGCAACAGATACGCAGTATTTT. This sequence encodes CASSVAGATDTQYF.

V and J are TRBV19 and TRBJ2-1; possible D gene TRBD2, 7 bases. The CDR3 consists of 18 residues. Germline V gives CDR1 LNHDA, CDR2 SQIVND (reference sequence). Trimming removed 7 bases from V and 0 bases from J, with 22 bases in between. CDR3 region: CASNLGGGAQSSYNEQFF. CDR3 in DNA: TGTGCCAGTAACCTGGGAGGGGGGGCGCAAAGCTCCTACAATGAGCAGTTCTTC.

This clone was recorded only once. This chain joins TRBV6-1 and TRBJ2-2, with a tentative D call TRBD2 (5 bases). The germline gives CDR1 MNHNS, CDR2 SASEGT. V lost 7 bases to trimming and J lost 7 bases, with 13 bases between them. There are 13 residues in the CDR3. CDR3 nucleotides: TGTGCCAGCATTGGTTTCGAGGGCGGGGAGCTGTTTTTT. Translated: CASIGFEGGELFF.

This clone was seen once. This chain links TRBV19 with TRBJ1-5, with a possible D match to TRBD1 (5 bases). CDR1 and CDR2 from the germline V gene are LNHDA and SQIVND (reference sequence). Trimming cost V 1 base and J 6 bases, with 16 bases left between them. This CDR3 has 16 amino acids. In DNA, the CDR3 is TGTGCCAGTAGTATAGGAAGGGGTTCCGGATTTCAGCCCCAGCATTTT. It codes for CASSIGRGSGFQPQHF.

In its sample, this clone was seen a few times. The CDR3 reads CASSVEESGRGRDGYTF. The CDR3 DNA follows: TGTGCCAGCAGCGTAGAAGAGAGCGGCAGGGGGAGAGATGGCTACACCTTC. This chain links TRBV9 with TRBJ1-2, with 7 bases that match TRBD1. Germline CDR1 SGDLS, CDR2 YYNGEE. The CDR3 runs to 17 residues. V shed 0 bases and J 6 bases; nucleotides not matched to a gene: 14.

This clone has just a few counts. Different DNA sequences within this sample yield the same CDR3. This sequence joins TRBV14 and TRBJ2-6; tentative D call: TRBD1 (5 bases). Germline assignment: CDR1 SGHDN and CDR2 FVKESK. V was cut by 1 base and J by 0 bases, with 7 bases left in between. The CDR3 totals 16 residues. CDR3 coding DNA: TGTGCCAGCAGCCAAGGGGGCTACTCTGGGGCCAACGTCCTGACTTTC. This sequence encodes CASSQGGYSGANVLTF.

The chain joins TRBV5-4 to TRBJ2-7, with D possibly matching TRBD1 (6 bases). Trimming removed 0 bases from V and 6 bases from J, with 10 bases in between. Germline V gene lookup returns CDR1 SGHNT and CDR2 YYREEE (reference sequence). The CDR3 is 13 residues long. CDR3 protein: CASSLVQGLEQYF. CDR3 nucleotide sequence: TGTGCCAGCAGCTTGGTGCAGGGGCTCGAGCAGTACTTC.

V is TRBV13 and J is TRBJ1-1; 7 positions match TRBD1. Looked up from germline, CDR1 is PRHDT and CDR2 is FYEKMQ (reference sequence). The ends lost 7 bases at V and 1 base at J; junction bases unmatched: 12. The length of the CDR3 is 16 residues. The CDR3: CASTWGWGQTNTEAFF. For the CDR3, the DNA is TGTGCCAGCACCTGGGGATGGGGACAGACGAACACTGAAGCTTTCTTT.

This chain connects TRBV5-4 to TRBJ2-3, with no clear D. V lost 3 bases, J lost 7 bases, and 12 bases lay in between. The germline CDR1 and CDR2 sequences are SGHNT and YYREEE (reference sequence). The CDR3 extends over 13 amino acids. The CDR3 spells CASSSLDDNTQYF. The CDR3 DNA reads TGTGCCAGCAGCTCCCTAGATGATAATACGCAGTATTTT. The complete variable domain, with remaining parts taken from reference TRBV5-4 and TRBJ2-3, reads ETGVTQSPTHLIKTRGQQVTLRCSSQSGHNTVSWYQQALGQGPQFIFQYYREEENGRGNFPPRFSGLQFPNYSSELNVNALELDDSALYLCASSSLDDNTQYFGPGTRLTVL.

In this sample, this clone turned up many times. Other nucleotide sequences in the sample specify the same CDR3. The CDR3 loop is CASSDKGMNTEAFF. In DNA form, the CDR3 reads TGTGCCAGCAGTGACAAGGGTATGAACACTGAAGCTTTCTTT. The V gene is TRBV2, the J gene TRBJ1-1; D is uncertain. CDR1 SNHLY and CDR2 FYNNEI come from the germline V gene. The V and J ends lost 3 bases and 0 bases respectively, with 8 bases between them. The CDR3 is 14 amino acids.

This chain connects TRBV5-1 to TRBJ2-7; no clear D gene. Trimming left V 4 bases short and J 2 bases short, with 16 bases between. Germline CDR1 and CDR2: SGHRS and YFSETQ. The CDR3 consists of 15 residues. CDR3 in DNA: TGCGCCAGCAGCCCGACCCCCGAGGTCACCTACGAGCAGTACTTC. It codes for CASSPTPEVTYEQYF.

This chain uses TRBV6-1 with TRBJ2-3; D not resolved. Per germline, CDR1 MNHNS and CDR2 SASEGT. With 6 bases removed from V and 0 bases from J, the gap between germline ends came to 7 bases. This CDR3 has 13 amino acids. CDR3 residues: CASRDFSTDTQYF. The CDR3, as DNA: TGTGCCAGCAGGGATTTTAGCACAGATACGCAGTATTTT.

V and J are TRBV9 and TRBJ2-1; D is ambiguous. Per germline, CDR1 SGDLS and CDR2 YYNGEE. The CDR3 consists of 13 residues. The ends were cut back, 0 bases at V and 5 bases at J, with 6 bases in the middle. The CDR3 sequence: CASSVGQDNEQFF. The DNA of the CDR3 is TGTGCCAGCAGCGTAGGCCAGGACAATGAGCAGTTCTTC.